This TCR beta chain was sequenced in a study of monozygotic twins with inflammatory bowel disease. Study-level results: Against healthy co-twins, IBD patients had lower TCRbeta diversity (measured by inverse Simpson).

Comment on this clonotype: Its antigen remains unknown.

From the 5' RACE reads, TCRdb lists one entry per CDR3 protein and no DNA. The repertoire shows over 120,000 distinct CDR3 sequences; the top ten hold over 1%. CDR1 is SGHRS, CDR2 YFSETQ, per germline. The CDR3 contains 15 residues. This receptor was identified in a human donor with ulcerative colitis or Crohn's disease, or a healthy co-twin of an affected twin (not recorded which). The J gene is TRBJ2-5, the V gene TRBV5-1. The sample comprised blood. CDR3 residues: CASSLSPVRQETQYF.